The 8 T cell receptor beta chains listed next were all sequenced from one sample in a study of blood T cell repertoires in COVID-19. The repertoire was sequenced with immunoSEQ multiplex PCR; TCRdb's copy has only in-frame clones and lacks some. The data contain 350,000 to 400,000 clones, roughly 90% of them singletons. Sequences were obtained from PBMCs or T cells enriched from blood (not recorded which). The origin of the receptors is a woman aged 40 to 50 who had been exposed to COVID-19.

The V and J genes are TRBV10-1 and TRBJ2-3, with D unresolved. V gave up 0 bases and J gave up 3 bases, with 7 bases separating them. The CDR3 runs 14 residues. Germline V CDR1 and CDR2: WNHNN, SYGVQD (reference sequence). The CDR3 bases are TGCGCCAGCAGTGAGTCCAGGTTTACAGATACGCAGTATTTT. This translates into CASSESRFTDTQYF.

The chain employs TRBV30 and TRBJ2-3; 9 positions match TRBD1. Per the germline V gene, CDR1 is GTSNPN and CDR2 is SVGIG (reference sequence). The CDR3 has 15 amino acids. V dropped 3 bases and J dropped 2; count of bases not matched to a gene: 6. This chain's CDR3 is CAWSSGTGITDTQYF. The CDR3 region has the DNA TGTGCCTGGAGCTCCGGGACAGGGATCACAGATACGCAGTATTTT. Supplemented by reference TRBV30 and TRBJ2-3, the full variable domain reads SQTIHQWPATLVQPVGSPLSLECTVEGTSNPNLYWYRQAAGRGLQLLFYSVGIGQISSEVPQNLSASRPQDRQFILSSKKLLLSDSGFYLCAWSSGTGITDTQYFGPGTRLTVL.

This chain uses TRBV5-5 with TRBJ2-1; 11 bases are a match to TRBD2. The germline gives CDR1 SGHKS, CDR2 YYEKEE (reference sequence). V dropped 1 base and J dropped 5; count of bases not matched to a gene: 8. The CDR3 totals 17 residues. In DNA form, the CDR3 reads TGTGCCAGCAGCTTGAGTTCTAGCGGGAGGAGCAACAATGAGCAGTTCTTC. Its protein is CASSLSSSGRSNNEQFF.

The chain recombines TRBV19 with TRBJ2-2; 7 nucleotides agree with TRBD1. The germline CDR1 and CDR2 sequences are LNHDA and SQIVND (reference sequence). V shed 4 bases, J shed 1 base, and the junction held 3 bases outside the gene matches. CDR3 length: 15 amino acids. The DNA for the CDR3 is TGTGCCAGTAGTACCAGGACAGGGAACACCGGGGAGCTGTTTTTT. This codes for CASSTRTGNTGELFF.

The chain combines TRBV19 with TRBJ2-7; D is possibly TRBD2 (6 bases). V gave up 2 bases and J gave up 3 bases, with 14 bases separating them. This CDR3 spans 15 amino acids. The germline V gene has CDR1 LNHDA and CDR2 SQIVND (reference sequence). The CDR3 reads CASSIKGQGLYEQYF. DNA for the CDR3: TGTGCCAGTAGTATAAAAGGTCAGGGACTCTACGAGCAGTACTTC.

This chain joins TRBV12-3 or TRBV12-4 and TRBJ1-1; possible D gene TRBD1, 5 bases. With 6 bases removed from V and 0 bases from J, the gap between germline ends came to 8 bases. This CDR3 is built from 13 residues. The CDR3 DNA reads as TGTGCCAGCAGGCAACAGGTGAACACTGAAGCTTTCTTT. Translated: CASRQQVNTEAFF.

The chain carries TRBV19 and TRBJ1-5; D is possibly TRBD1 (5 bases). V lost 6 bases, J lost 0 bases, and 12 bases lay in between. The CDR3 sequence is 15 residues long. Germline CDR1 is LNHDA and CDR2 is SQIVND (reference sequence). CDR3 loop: CASRNAGNSNQPQHF. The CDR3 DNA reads TGTGCCAGTAGAAACGCAGGGAATAGCAATCAGCCCCAGCATTTT.

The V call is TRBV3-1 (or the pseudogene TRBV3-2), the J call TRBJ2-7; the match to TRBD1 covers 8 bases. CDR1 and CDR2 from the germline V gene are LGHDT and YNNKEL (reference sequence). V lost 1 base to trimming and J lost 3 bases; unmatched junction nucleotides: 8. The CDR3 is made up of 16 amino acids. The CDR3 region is CASSQGSGTGLYEQYF. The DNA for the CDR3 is TGTGCCAGCAGCCAAGGATCCGGGACAGGTCTCTACGAGCAGTACTTC.